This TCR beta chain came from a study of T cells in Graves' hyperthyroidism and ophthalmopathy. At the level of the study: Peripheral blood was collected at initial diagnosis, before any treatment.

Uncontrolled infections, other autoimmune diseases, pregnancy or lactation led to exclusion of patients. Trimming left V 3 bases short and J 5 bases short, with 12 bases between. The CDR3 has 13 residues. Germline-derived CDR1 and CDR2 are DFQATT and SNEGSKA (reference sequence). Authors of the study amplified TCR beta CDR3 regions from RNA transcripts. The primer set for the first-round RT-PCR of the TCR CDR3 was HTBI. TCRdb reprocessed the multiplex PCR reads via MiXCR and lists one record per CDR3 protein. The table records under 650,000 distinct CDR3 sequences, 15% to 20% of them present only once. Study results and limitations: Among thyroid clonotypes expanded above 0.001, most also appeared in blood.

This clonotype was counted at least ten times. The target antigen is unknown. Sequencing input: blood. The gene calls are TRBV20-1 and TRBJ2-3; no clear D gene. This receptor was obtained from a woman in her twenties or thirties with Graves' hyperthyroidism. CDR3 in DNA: TGCAGTGCTAGTGAAGAGCTTGGAGATACGCAGTATTTT. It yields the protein CSASEELGDTQYF.